Listed below are T cell receptor beta chains from one sample, sequenced in a study of cytomegalovirus exposure and HLA in healthy donors. TCRdb's copy holds only in-frame clones and misses some; the assay was immunoSEQ multiplex PCR. In all, the sample yields some 200,000 clones. Source material: PBMCs. Receptors were obtained from a man younger than 40 in good health and CMV-seronegative. The CDR3 runs from the conserved cysteine through the conserved F or W. D genes are given only for firm matches.

J: TRBJ2-7
D: TRBD2
V: TRBV4-2
length: 18
DNA: TGTGCCAGCAGCCAGACCGGGACTAGCGGGGGGCACTCCTACGAGCAGTACTTC
CDR3: CASSQTGTSGGHSYEQYF

J: TRBJ2-7
D: TRBD1
V: TRBV4-1
length: 14
DNA: TGCGCCAGCAGTCTCAGACAGGGGAGCCACGAGCAGTACTTC
CDR3: CASSLRQGSHEQYF

J: TRBJ2-1
D: .
V: TRBV28
length: 16
DNA: TGTGCCAGCAGTTCGGGGACATCCAGCTCCTACAATGAGCAGTTCTTC
CDR3: CASSSGTSSSYNEQFF

J: TRBJ2-1
D: TRBD2
V: TRBV6-6
length: 16
DNA: TGTGCCAGCAGTTACTCGAGAGCGGGGGGTGTCAATGAGCAGTTCTTC
CDR3: CASSYSRAGGVNEQFF

J: TRBJ1-3
D: TRBD1
V: TRBV4-1
length: 17
DNA: TGCGCCAGCAGCCAAAGATCTCAGGGGGTGTCTGGAAACACCATATATTTT
CDR3: CASSQRSQGVSGNTIYF

J: TRBJ2-7
D: TRBD1
V: TRBV25-1
length: 13
DNA: TGTGCCAGCAGGGCAGGGGGATTCTACGAGCAGTACTTC
CDR3: CASRAGGFYEQYF

J: TRBJ1-5
D: TRBD1
V: TRBV5-1
length: 14
DNA: TGCGCCAGCAGCTCCGGGACAGGGATTCAGCCCCAGCATTTT
CDR3: CASSSGTGIQPQHF

J: TRBJ2-5
D: .
V: TRBV5-4
length: 13
DNA: TGTGCCAGCAGCTTGAGGGGGTGGGAGACCCAGTACTTC
CDR3: CASSLRGWETQYF

J: TRBJ1-5
D: .
V: TRBV5-1
length: 14
DNA: TGCGCCAGCAGCTCCGGGGATAGCAGTCAGCCCCAGCATTTT
CDR3: CASSSGDSSQPQHF

J: TRBJ1-6
D: TRBD1
V: TRBV5-1
length: 14
DNA: TGCGCCAGCAGCGGACAGGGGGCGGGTTCACCCCTCCACTTT
CDR3: CASSGQGAGSPLHF

J: TRBJ1-1
D: .
V: TRBV6-5
length: 15
DNA: TGTGCCAGCAGTTACGGAGACAGATTGAACACTGAAGCTTTCTTT
CDR3: CASSYGDRLNTEAFF

J: TRBJ2-7
D: TRBD1
V: TRBV4-1
length: 14
DNA: TGCGCCAGCAGCCTCGGGACAGGGGCCTACGAGCAGTACTTC
CDR3: CASSLGTGAYEQYF

J: TRBJ2-1
D: .
V: TRBV11-2
length: 19
DNA: TGTGCCAGCAGCTTAGGTGGTATGGCAGGGAAGGTGTTTTTCAATGAGCAGTTCTTC
CDR3: CASSLGGMAGKVFFNEQFF

J: TRBJ2-3
D: TRBD2
V: TRBV19
length: 18
DNA: TGTGCCAGTAGTCAGGCCGGAGGTCTAGCGGACCCAACAGATACGCAGTATTTT
CDR3: CASSQAGGLADPTDTQYF

J: TRBJ1-5
D: .
V: TRBV7-2
length: 13
DNA: TGTGCCAGCAGCTTAGAGGCACTACAGCCCCAGCATTTT
CDR3: CASSLEALQPQHF

J: TRBJ1-1
D: .
V: TRBV7-9
length: 14
DNA: TGTGCCAGCAGCTTATATGGCAAGAACACTGAAGCTTTCTTT
CDR3: CASSLYGKNTEAFF

J: TRBJ1-6
D: .
V: TRBV9
length: 13
DNA: TGTGCCAGCAGCCAGAGGACAGAAACACCCCTCCACTTT
CDR3: CASSQRTETPLHF

J: TRBJ1-2
D: .
V: TRBV5-1
length: 16
DNA: TGCGCCAGCAGCTTGCGAAGTACGCACACTAACTATGGCTACACCTTC
CDR3: CASSLRSTHTNYGYTF

J: TRBJ2-1
D: .
V: TRBV29-1
length: 13
DNA: TGCAGCGTTGAAAGGAGGTTGTACAATGAGCAGTTCTTC
CDR3: CSVERRLYNEQFF

J: TRBJ2-5
D: TRBD2
V: TRBV10-1
length: 14
DNA: TGCGCCAGCAGTGAGGGACTAGCGCAAGAGACCCAGTACTTC
CDR3: CASSEGLAQETQYF

J: TRBJ1-1
D: TRBD1
V: TRBV6-5
length: 15
DNA: TGTGCCAGCAGCCCATTACAGGGGGCAAGGTCTGAAGCTTTCTTT
CDR3: CASSPLQGARSEAFF

J: TRBJ2-2
D: TRBD2
V: TRBV10-1
length: 18
DNA: TGCGCCAGCAGTGAGTCAGGTGCGGTCGCGGGAGTTACCGGGGAGCTGTTTTTT
CDR3: CASSESGAVAGVTGELFF

J: TRBJ2-2
D: .
V: TRBV7-5
length: 16
DNA: TGTGTCAGAAGCCCAGGGACAGGGGGTAAGAACGGGGAGCTGTTTTTT
CDR3: CVRSPGTGGKNGELFF

J: TRBJ1-2
D: .
V: TRBV20-1
length: 11
DNA: TGCAGTGCGGGGGGGAACTATGGCTACACCTTC
CDR3: CSAGGNYGYTF

J: TRBJ2-1
D: TRBD2
V: TRBV5-1
length: 19
DNA: TGCGCCAGCAGCTTGGTGTGGGTAGCGGGGGTAGGCTCCTACAATGAGCAGTTCTTC
CDR3: CASSLVWVAGVGSYNEQFF

J: TRBJ1-1
D: .
V: TRBV7-2
length: 14
DNA: TGTGCCAGCAGCTACAACACAGGGAACACTGAAGCTTTCTTT
CDR3: CASSYNTGNTEAFF

J: TRBJ2-7
D: .
V: TRBV5-1
length: 17
DNA: TGCGCCAGCAGCTTGGGGGGATTGGGGCAAAGCTCCTACGAGCAGTACTTC
CDR3: CASSLGGLGQSSYEQYF

J: TRBJ2-7
D: TRBD2
V: TRBV5-4
length: 13
DNA: TGTGCCAGCAGCTCGACTAGCGTCTACGAGCAGTACTTC
CDR3: CASSSTSVYEQYF

J: TRBJ1-2
D: TRBD1
V: TRBV7-9
length: 13
DNA: TGTGCCAGCGCACAGGGGGAATCCGGTGGCTACACCTTC
CDR3: CASAQGESGGYTF

J: TRBJ1-2
D: .
V: TRBV5-4
length: 15
DNA: TGTGCCAGCTTCTTAAGCCCCGGGACTCTCTATGGCTACACCTTC
CDR3: CASFLSPGTLYGYTF

J: TRBJ1-5
D: .
V: TRBV30
length: 13
DNA: TGTGCCTGGAGTTACAGGGCGGGTCAGCCCCAGCATTTT
CDR3: CAWSYRAGQPQHF

J: TRBJ1-4
D: TRBD1
V: TRBV28
length: 14
DNA: TGTGCCAGCAGAAAGACAGGGGGTCGGGAAAAACTGTTTTTT
CDR3: CASRKTGGREKLFF

J: TRBJ1-5
D: TRBD1
V: TRBV10-1
length: 16
DNA: TGCGCCAGCAGTGAGCCTCGGACAGGAAGCAATCAGCCCCAGCATTTT
CDR3: CASSEPRTGSNQPQHF